These 28 T cell receptor beta chains originate from one sample sequenced in a study of blood T cells in healthy people across ages. For the second PCR, which ran for about 7 to 11 cycles, a sample-barcoded 5' primer and a J-beta primer mix were used. TCRdb redid the calling of the 5' RACE reads with MiXCR, one entry per CDR3 protein. The sample records fewer than 2,000,000 distinct CDR3 sequences, approximately 32% being singletons. Sequencing was carried out using blood. The receptors originated from a woman under 40 in good health.

The sample holds one count of this clonotype. This chain uses TRBV20-1 with TRBJ1-1; D may be TRBD1 (6 bases). The length of the CDR3 is 14 residues. Germline CDR1 reads DFQATT; CDR2 reads SNEGSKA (reference sequence). Trimming pared 1 base from V and 4 bases from J, leaving 13 bases between. The CDR3 loop reads CSARATGRFTEAFF. The CDR3 DNA reads as TGCAGTGCTAGAGCTACAGGGCGCTTCACTGAAGCTTTCTTT.

Remarks on this clonotype: A junction end diverges from the germline sequence, so it may reflect a read error. This chain links TRBV2 with TRBJ2-5; the match to TRBD1 covers 9 bases. The CDR3 has 13 amino acids. In germline, CDR1 is SNHLY, CDR2 FYNNEI. The CDR3 sequence: CDSSGGTGETQYF. The DNA of the CDR3 is TGTGACAGCAGTGGCGGGACAGGGGAGACCCAGTACTTC.

This clonotype has at least ten counts. J is TRBJ1-2 and V is TRBV28; D may be TRBD1 (5 bases). The CDR3 has 13 residues. Deletions cut 2 bases from V and 8 bases from J, with 12 bases between. Germline V gene lookup returns CDR1 MDHEN and CDR2 SYDVKM. CDR3 sequence (DNA): TGTGCCAGCAGTTTAGGGCAGGGTATCGGCTACACCTTC. Its translation is CASSLGQGIGYTF.

This clonotype appeared a few times. The CDR3: CASSPGGGVNNEQFF. CDR3 nucleotides: TGTGCCAGCAGCCCAGGTGGAGGGGTAAACAATGAGCAGTTCTTC. The chain recombines TRBV7-3 with TRBJ2-1; D possibly corresponds to TRBD2 (6 bases). Germline loops: CDR1 SGHTA, CDR2 FQGTGA. There are 15 residues in the CDR3. Trimming stripped 5 bases from V and 5 bases from J, with 16 bases between.

This clonotype appeared a few times. This chain connects TRBV20-1 to TRBJ2-7, with 9 bases fitting TRBD1. The CDR3 is 14 amino acids. Looked up from germline, CDR1 is DFQATT and CDR2 is SNEGSKA (reference sequence). V trimming: 5 bases; J trimming: 1 base; junction bases outside the gene matches: 6. In DNA form, the CDR3 reads TGCAGTGCTGAGGACAGGGGACTATCCTACGAGCAGTACTTC. Its protein product is CSAEDRGLSYEQYF.

The chain uses TRBV6-5 and TRBJ2-2; the match to TRBD2 covers 13 bases. Per the germline V gene, CDR1 is MNHEY and CDR2 is SVGAGI. There are 18 residues in the CDR3. V trimming: 2 bases; J trimming: 7 bases; junction bases outside the gene matches: 10. The CDR3 coding sequence is TGTGCCAGCAGTTACAGACTAGCGGGGGGCCGAAGTGGCGGGGAGCTGTTTTTT. Amino acid sequence: CASSYRLAGGRSGGELFF.

Details on this clonotype: The conserved closing phenylalanine or tryptophan is absent in this CDR3, likely reflecting a read error. V gene TRBV7-7 combines with J gene TRBJ2-1; perhaps TRBD2 as D (7 bases). Germline CDR1 is SSHAT and CDR2 is FNYEAQ (reference sequence). Trimming stripped 1 base from V and 5 bases from J, with 15 bases between. The CDR3 extends over 16 amino acids. As DNA, the CDR3 is TGTGCCAGCAGCTTAGGTGTGGGGGGGCTAAACAATGAGCAGTTCTTA. This translates into CASSLGVGGLNNEQFL.

This clonotype showed up just a few times. This chain connects TRBV20-1 to TRBJ2-3, with D perhaps matching TRBD2 (6 bases). The V and J ends lost 5 bases and 2 bases respectively, with 11 bases between them. This CDR3 is 13 amino acids long. Germline V gene lookup returns CDR1 DFQATT and CDR2 SNEGSKA (reference sequence). CDR3 loop: CSAAGRFTDTQYF. The CDR3, as DNA: TGCAGTGCTGCGGGACGGTTCACAGATACGCAGTATTTT.

This clonotype was found a few times. This chain connects TRBV15 to TRBJ2-3; D assignment may be TRBD1 or TRBD2 (5 bases each). CDR3 size: 16 residues. The ends were cut back, 2 bases at V and 1 base at J, with 13 bases in the middle. Germline V lookup: CDR1 LNHNV, CDR2 YYDKDF (reference sequence). The CDR3 spells CATSRLGESGTDTQYF. In DNA form, the CDR3 reads TGTGCCACCAGCAGATTGGGGGAGTCGGGCACAGATACGCAGTATTTT.

The chain carries TRBV12-3 or TRBV12-4 and TRBJ2-2; weak D call: TRBD2 (5 bases). Trimming took off 5 bases at V and 1 base at J, with 17 bases between the two ends. CDR3 length: 17 residues. The CDR3 spells CASSPTHGRENTGELFF. The CDR3 DNA reads as TGTGCCAGCAGTCCCACCCACGGACGGGAGAACACCGGGGAGCTGTTTTTT.

This clonotype turned up a few times. The chain has TRBV5-5 and TRBJ2-5; D call uncertain. Looked up from germline, CDR1 is SGHKS and CDR2 is YYEKEE (reference sequence). This CDR3 has 16 residues. Trimming stripped 4 bases from V and 0 bases from J, with 16 bases between. The DNA of the CDR3 is TGTGCCAGCAGCCTGGGCCTCGCGGTGTACCAAGAGACCCAGTACTTC. This gives the protein CASSLGLAVYQETQYF.

The DNA for the CDR3 is TGTGCCAGCAGTTTATATCGCGGAAGCTCCTACAATGAGCAGTTCTTC. Its protein product is CASSLYRGSSYNEQFF. The genes are TRBV28 and TRBJ2-1; D remains ambiguous. The CDR3 length is 16 residues. The V gene's germline CDR1 is MDHEN and CDR2 SYDVKM. V was clipped by 1 base and J by 0 bases, with 10 bases between them.

This clonotype was detected a few times. The chain joins TRBV9 to TRBJ2-1; TRBD2 matches 11 bases. Unmatched junction bases numbered 4, after V lost 4 bases and J lost 7 bases. The CDR3 length is 14 residues. CDR1 is SGDLS, CDR2 YYNGEE, per germline. The CDR3, as DNA: TGTGCCAGCAGCATAGCGGGGGGGCTTAATGAGCAGTTCTTC. Translating gives CASSIAGGLNEQFF.

This chain connects TRBV30 to TRBJ2-3; no clear D gene. In germline, CDR1 is GTSNPN, CDR2 SVGIG (reference sequence). V gave up 5 bases and J gave up 6 bases, with 12 bases separating them. The CDR3 runs 12 residues. CDR3 sequence (DNA): TGTGCCTGGGAAGATCTTAATGATACGCAGTATTTT. Encoded protein: CAWEDLNDTQYF.

CDR3 region: CSAPLGVTYEQYF. The CDR3 DNA reads as TGCAGTGCTCCGTTGGGAGTTACCTACGAGCAGTACTTC. The chain employs TRBV20-1 and TRBJ2-7; a possible D gene is TRBD2 (5 bases). The germline V and J ends were trimmed by 5 bases and 2 bases, with 13 bases remaining between them. Germline assignment: CDR1 DFQATT and CDR2 SNEGSKA (reference sequence). This CDR3 region has 13 residues.

The chain employs TRBV18 and TRBJ1-2; D is perhaps TRBD1 (5 bases). Trimming removed 2 bases at V and 7 bases at J, with 14 bases between. From germline, CDR1 is KGHSH and CDR2 LQKENI. This CDR3 has 14 amino acids. The CDR3 loop is CASSPEEAGGGYTF. DNA for the CDR3: TGTGCCAGCTCACCAGAGGAGGCTGGGGGTGGCTACACCTTC.

This rearrangement joins TRBV27 to TRBJ1-2, with TRBD1 identical over 11 bases. Germline assignment: CDR1 MNHEY and CDR2 SMNVEV (reference sequence). The CDR3 loop spans 19 amino acids. The trim removed 4 bases at V and 2 bases at J, leaving 15 bases unmatched. This chain's CDR3 is CASSSHLSGTGGYNYGYTF. CDR3 nucleotide sequence: TGTGCCAGCAGTTCACATCTCTCCGGGACAGGGGGATACAACTATGGCTACACCTTC.

As to this clonotype: A clone one base away is much larger, so this may be a read error. V is TRBV29-1 and J is TRBJ2-3; 8 bases are shared with TRBD2. In germline, CDR1 is SQVTM, CDR2 ANQGSEA. V lost 1 base to trimming and J lost 6 bases; unmatched junction nucleotides: 12. The CDR3 contains 16 residues. CDR3 in amino acids: CSVEGPGTRGRDTQYF. CDR3 DNA: TGCAGCGTTGAAGGACCCGGGACTCGCGGGAGGGATACGCAGTATTTT.

CDR3 nucleotide sequence: TGTGCCAGCAGTTACGGGACTAGAGGAGATACGCAGTATTTT. It codes for CASSYGTRGDTQYF. The chain has TRBV6-2 or TRBV6-3 and TRBJ2-3; 8 nucleotides agree with TRBD2. Germline V gene sequence: CDR1 MNHEY, CDR2 SVGEGT. CDR3 length: 14 residues. V lost 2 bases, J lost 5 bases, and 3 bases stayed unmatched.

This clonotype was picked up a small number of times. This chain links TRBV10-3 with TRBJ2-1; 10 bases align to TRBD1. Germline trimming cut 7 bases from V and 4 bases from J; bases unmatched to any gene: 7. The CDR3 contains 15 residues. Germline V gene lookup returns CDR1 ENHRY and CDR2 SYGVKD. This CDR3 is CAIKGQGILYNEQFF. CDR3 sequence (DNA): TGTGCCATCAAGGGACAGGGGATTCTGTACAATGAGCAGTTCTTC.

This clonotype was observed a few times. This chain links TRBV6-1 with TRBJ2-5; 11 nucleotides agree with TRBD1. Germline CDR1 is MNHNS and CDR2 is SASEGT. The CDR3 extends over 15 amino acids. V was pared by 4 bases and J by 2 bases, with 3 bases of the junction left unmatched. CDR3 nucleotide sequence: TGTGCCAGCAGTGGGGGACAGGGGGTACAAGAGACCCAGTACTTC. Its protein is CASSGGQGVQETQYF.

This clonotype was picked up a small number of times. The chain recombines TRBV19 with TRBJ1-2; D not resolved. Germline CDR1 is LNHDA and CDR2 is SQIVND (reference sequence). The CDR3 consists of 15 residues. Deletions cut 4 bases from V and 2 bases from J, with 14 bases between. Here the CDR3 reads CASSTLADLNYGYTF. The CDR3 bases are TGTGCCAGTAGTACCCTCGCGGATTTGAACTATGGCTACACCTTC.

This clonotype has more than one count but fewer than ten. The rearrangement links TRBV20-1 to TRBJ2-3, with D tentatively TRBD2 (6 bases). The CDR3 has 16 amino acids. V shed 0 bases and J shed 4 bases, with 17 bases lying between them. From germline, CDR1 is DFQATT and CDR2 SNEGSKA (reference sequence). The CDR3 here is CSARDVAETNADTQYF. CDR3 DNA: TGCAGTGCTAGAGACGTAGCGGAGACCAACGCAGATACGCAGTATTTT.

Comments on this clonotype: An end of the junction does not agree with germline; a read error may underlie this. The V call is TRBV7-2, the J call TRBJ1-2; D uncertain. Per the germline V gene, CDR1 is SGHTA and CDR2 is FQGNSA. The CDR3 consists of 15 residues. The CDR3 sequence: CASSLNPPENYGCTF. The DNA for the CDR3 is TGTGCCAGCAGCTTGAATCCTCCAGAGAACTATGGCTGCACCTTC.

The table lists this clonotype with a few counts. The J gene is TRBJ1-2, the V gene TRBV20-1; D is ambiguous. Trimming took off 1 base at V and 3 bases at J, with 12 bases between the two ends. Germline assignment: CDR1 DFQATT and CDR2 SNEGSKA (reference sequence). This CDR3 comprises 14 residues. The CDR3 spells CSARGNWRHYGYTF. CDR3 DNA: TGCAGTGCTAGAGGAAACTGGAGACACTATGGCTACACCTTC.

This chain uses TRBV30 with TRBJ2-7; 9 bases agree with TRBD1. This CDR3 contains 13 residues. J gave up 4 bases and V 5 bases, and 6 bases lay outside the gene matches. Germline V gene lookup returns CDR1 GTSNPN and CDR2 SVGIG (reference sequence). The CDR3 region is CAWGQGINYEQYF. The CDR3 DNA reads as TGTGCCTGGGGACAGGGGATTAATTACGAGCAGTACTTC.

This clonotype was observed a handful of times. V gene TRBV7-2 combines with J gene TRBJ2-1; D is unresolved. Germline loops: CDR1 SGHTA, CDR2 FQGNSA. The CDR3 loop spans 15 amino acids. Trimming shortened V by 1 base and J by 4 bases, and 11 bases separated the two germline ends. The CDR3 region is CASSLDGSAYNEQFF. The CDR3 region has the DNA TGTGCCAGCAGCTTAGACGGGTCAGCTTACAATGAGCAGTTCTTC.

This sequence joins TRBV11-3 and TRBJ2-1; D perhaps matches TRBD2 (6 bases). The CDR3 length is 11 residues. V dropped 7 bases and J dropped 6 bases, with 7 bases sitting between them. The germline CDR1 and CDR2 sequences are SGHNT and YENEEA. The CDR3 spells CASKGGNEQFF. CDR3 bases: TGTGCCAGCAAGGGAGGCAATGAGCAGTTCTTC.